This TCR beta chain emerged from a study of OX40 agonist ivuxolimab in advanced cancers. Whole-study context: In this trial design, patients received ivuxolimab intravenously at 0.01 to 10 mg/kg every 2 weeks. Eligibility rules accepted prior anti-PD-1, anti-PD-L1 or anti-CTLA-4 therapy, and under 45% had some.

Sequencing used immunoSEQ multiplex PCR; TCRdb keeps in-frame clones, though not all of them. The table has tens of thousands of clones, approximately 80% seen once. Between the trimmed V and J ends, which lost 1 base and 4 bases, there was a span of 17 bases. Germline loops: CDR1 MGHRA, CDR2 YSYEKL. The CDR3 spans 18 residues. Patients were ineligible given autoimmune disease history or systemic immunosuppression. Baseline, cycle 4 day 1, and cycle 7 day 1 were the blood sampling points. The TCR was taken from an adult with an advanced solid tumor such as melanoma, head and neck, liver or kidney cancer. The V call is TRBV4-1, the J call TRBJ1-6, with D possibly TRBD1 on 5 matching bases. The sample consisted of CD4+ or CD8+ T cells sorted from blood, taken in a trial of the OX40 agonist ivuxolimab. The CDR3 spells CASSQGGNTQDYNSPLHF. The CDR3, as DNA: TGCGCCAGCAGCCAAGGTGGTAACACACAGGATTATAATTCACCCCTCCACTTT.